This is a list of T cell receptor beta chains from one sample in a study of blood T cell repertoires in COVID-19. Libraries were prepared by immunoSEQ multiplex PCR; TCRdb keeps only in-frame clonotypes and omits some of them. The sample holds 110,000 or so clones; approximately 87% are singletons and the top ten take approximately 8%. Sequences were obtained from peripheral blood. These receptor sequences come from a man in his 70s who had recovered from COVID-19. CDR3s include the opening cysteine and the closing phenylalanine or tryptophan. The D gene is left open where the match is weak. Clone size is shown for a subset of rows, as once, few, many or a class of expanded clone.

CDR3aa,CDR3nt,abundance,j_gene,v_gene,d_gene,len
CASSFGPGNTEAFF,TGTGCCAGCAGCTTTGGGCCCGGTAACACTGAAGCTTTCTTT,.,TRBJ1-1,TRBV7-2,.,14
CASSPWDSGRNIQYF,TGCGCCAGCAGCCCCTGGGATAGCGGGCGGAACATTCAGTACTTC,many,TRBJ2-4,TRBV4-1,TRBD2,15
CASSSPTGTEDYEQYF,TGTGCCAGCAGCTCACCAACCGGGACAGAGGACTACGAGCAGTACTTC,.,TRBJ2-7,TRBV5-4,TRBD1,16
CASSRGPGQGGEKLFF,TGCGCCAGCAGCCGAGGACCGGGACAGGGAGGGGAAAAACTGTTTTTT,.,TRBJ1-4,TRBV4-1,TRBD1,16
CASSPNRWQGATNEKLFF,TGTGCCAGCTCACCAAATCGTTGGCAGGGCGCAACTAATGAAAAACTGTTTTTT,.,TRBJ1-4,TRBV18,.,18
CASSSGQTNEKLFF,TGTGCCAGCAGTTCGGGACAGACTAATGAAAAACTGTTTTTT,.,TRBJ1-4,TRBV28,TRBD1,14
CATSDPLNWSSGNTIYF,TGTGCCACCAGTGATCCCTTGAATTGGAGCTCTGGAAACACCATATATTTT,.,TRBJ1-3,TRBV24-1,.,17
CASSAGQGDGYTF,TGCGCCAGCAGCGCGGGACAGGGCGATGGCTACACCTTC,.,TRBJ1-2,TRBV5-1,TRBD1,13
CASSLNREGNEQFF,TGCGCCAGCAGCTTGAACAGGGAGGGCAATGAGCAGTTCTTC,.,TRBJ2-1,TRBV5-1,.,14
CASSLRGSDEQFF,TGTGCCAGCAGCTTACGGGGGAGCGATGAGCAGTTCTTC,once,TRBJ2-1,TRBV7-2,.,13
CASSYSIFESEAFF,TGTGCCAGCAGTTACTCGATCTTTGAGTCTGAAGCTTTCTTT,.,TRBJ1-1,TRBV6-5,.,14
CASSLSGQLYGYTF,TGCGCCAGCAGCTTATCGGGACAACTCTATGGCTACACCTTC,.,TRBJ1-2,TRBV5-1,.,14
CASSAPGHPPYEQYF,TGTGCCAGCAGCGCACCGGGACACCCCCCCTACGAGCAGTACTTC,.,TRBJ2-7,TRBV7-9,.,15
CASSQDDQGAYTQYF,TGCGCCAGCAGCCAAGATGATCAGGGGGCATATACGCAGTATTTT,.,TRBJ2-3,TRBV4-3,TRBD1,15
CASSFNEGTLFF,TGCGCCAGCAGCTTTAACGAGGGTACACTGTTTTTT,.,TRBJ1-4,TRBV5-1,.,12
CATRREQGWNYEQYF,TGTGCCACCAGAAGAGAACAGGGGTGGAACTACGAGCAGTACTTC,.,TRBJ2-7,TRBV15,TRBD1,15
CASSQVAGQVIANYGYTF,TGTGCCAGCAGCCAAGTCGCGGGACAGGTCATAGCTAACTATGGCTACACCTTC,.,TRBJ1-2,TRBV4-2,TRBD1,18
CASSPRGGGAYEQYF,TGTGCCAGCAGCCCTCGAGGGGGCGGAGCCTACGAGCAGTACTTC,.,TRBJ2-7,TRBV7-3,TRBD1,15